The T cell receptor (beta chain) under discussion was sequenced for a study of cytomegalovirus exposure and HLA in healthy donors. Overall study findings and caveats: Across donors, presence/absence analyses took sequencing depth to be roughly uniform. Later analysis reportedly placed an Asian-associated ancestry cluster below the approximately 700-donor mean in N-insertions.

Donors showed nominal health when sampled, although they likely had unrecorded immune exposures. The PCR was carried out with 60 Vbeta primers and 13 Jbeta primers. The repertoire was sequenced with immunoSEQ multiplex PCR; TCRdb's copy has only in-frame clones and lacks some. The top ten clones hold under 7.5% of a sample with 150,000 to 200,000 clones, 75% to 90% of them seen once. In regard to this clone: Its specificity is unknown.

The junction had 4 bases not matched to a gene; V was cut back by 2 bases and J by 5 bases. Germline V CDR1 and CDR2: MNHEY, SMNVEV (reference sequence). This CDR3 spans 15 amino acids. Specimen: PBMCs. This rearrangement joins TRBV27 to TRBJ2-1; 9 bases map to TRBD2. This receptor was identified in a man aged 30-40 years in good health and CMV-seropositive. CDR3 DNA sequence: TGTGCCAGCAGTTTACCACTAGCGGGTAACAATGAGCAGTTCTTC. It encodes CASSLPLAGNNEQFF.